The rows below give T cell receptor beta chains drawn from one sample of a study of T cells in Graves' hyperthyroidism and ophthalmopathy. One entry per CDR3 protein, called by TCRdb with MiXCR from the multiplex PCR reads. The sample lists around 600,000 distinct CDR3 sequences, nearly 45% occurring once. The sequencing sample was made of peripheral blood or thyroid tissue (not recorded which). The receptors originated from an adult man with Graves' disease, either hyperthyroidism or ophthalmopathy (not recorded which). Both conserved end residues are part of each CDR3. The D gene is left open where the match is weak. Not all rows give a size; the values are once, few, many and, for expanded clones, a class.

D	size	V	J	DNA	CDR3
.	.	TRBV15	TRBJ1-4	TGTGCCACCAGCAGAAGGACTAATGAAAAACTGTTTTTT	CATSRRTNEKLFF
.	.	TRBV6-1	TRBJ1-4	TGTGCCAGCAGTGAAGGTCTTAAGAATGAAAAACTGTTTTTT	CASSEGLKNEKLFF
.	.	TRBV6-5	TRBJ2-5	TGTGCCAGCAGTTACTACAAGTTGGGGGAGACCCAGTACTTC	CASSYYKLGETQYF
.	many	TRBV10-2	TRBJ2-7	TGCGCCAGCAGTGAGCGGGTAACCTACGAGCAGTACTTC	CASSERVTYEQYF
TRBD2	.	TRBV15	TRBJ2-7	TGTGCCACCAGCAGAGTCTTAGGAGCGGGGGGGTACGAGCAGTACTTC	CATSRVLGAGGYEQYF
.	few	TRBV6-6	TRBJ1-6	TGTGCCAGCAGTTACGCTATTGCTGGCTCACCCCTCCACTTT	CASSYAIAGSPLHF
TRBD2	many	TRBV7-9	TRBJ2-7	TGTGCCAGCAGCTTGACCGGACTAGCGGGAGTCGAGCAGTACTTC	CASSLTGLAGVEQYF
.	.	TRBV25-1	TRBJ2-6	TGTGCCAGCAGTTTGGGCGAGGTCGGGGCCAACGTCCTGACTTTC	CASSLGEVGANVLTF
.	.	TRBV2	TRBJ2-2	TGTGCCAGCACGGAAGGTATCGGTCAGGCCGGGGAGCTGTTTTTT	CASTEGIGQAGELFF
.	.	TRBV20-1	TRBJ1-5	TGCAGTGCTAGAGATGGTTCGGGGGGCCAGCCCCAGCATTTT	CSARDGSGGQPQHF
TRBD1	.	TRBV7-2	TRBJ1-1	TGTGCCTGGAGTCGAAAAACAGGGGGTTTGGACACTGAAGCTTTCTTT	CAWSRKTGGLDTEAFF
.	.	TRBV12-3/TRBV12-4	TRBJ1-4	TGTGCCAGCAGCATCAGGAGTGAAAAACTGTTTTTT	CASSIRSEKLFF
.	.	TRBV20-1	TRBJ1-5	TGCAGTGCTAGAGAGGGGGGCAGGGCGACGCGCAATCAGCCCCAGCATTTT	CSAREGGRATRNQPQHF
.	many	TRBV5-1	TRBJ1-2	TGCGCCAGCAGCTTGGCCGGGCAGACTCCCTATGGCTACACCTTC	CASSLAGQTPYGYTF
TRBD2	.	TRBV7-2	TRBJ2-5	TGTGCCAGCAGCTTAGGAGTACGGGGGGTACAAGAGACCCAGTACTTC	CASSLGVRGVQETQYF
.	many	TRBV7-2	TRBJ1-2	TGTGCCAGCAGCTTTACAGATCATGGCTACACCTTC	CASSFTDHGYTF
TRBD1	many	TRBV2	TRBJ1-1	TGTGCCAGCAGTGTGGGACAGGGGGTTCGGACTGAAGCTTTCTTT	CASSVGQGVRTEAFF
.	.	TRBV5-1	TRBJ1-2	TGCGCCAGCAGCCCGAACCTTGCTGGCTACACCTTC	CASSPNLAGYTF
.	.	TRBV5-5	TRBJ1-5	TGTGCCAGCAGTTCCTTGAAGCGGAATCAGCCCCAGCATTTT	CASSSLKRNQPQHF
TRBD1	few	TRBV7-8	TRBJ1-1	TGTGCCAGCAGCTTGCAGGGGGCGTTCGCCATGAACACTGAAGCTTTCTTT	CASSLQGAFAMNTEAFF
TRBD1	.	TRBV6-1	TRBJ1-5	TGTGCCAGCGAGAAGGACAGGGCTGATTTTGCCCAGCATTTT	CASEKDRADFAQHF
.	few	TRBV2	TRBJ1-6	TGTGCCAGCAGTCAAAATACGGGGTACGGCAATTCACCCCTCCACTTT	CASSQNTGYGNSPLHF
.	.	TRBV10-2	TRBJ2-5	TGCGCCAGCAGTGAGTCTTTGGGTAGCGGAGTGGAGACCCAGTACTTC	CASSESLGSGVETQYF